A single sample gave rise to the 22 T cell receptor beta chains below, sequenced in a study of T-cell memory formation after mild COVID-19. MiXCR, run by TCRdb on the 5' RACE reads, gives a single entry per CDR3 protein. The sample carries 300,000 to 350,000 distinct CDR3 sequences, 14% recorded once. Sequencing was carried out using PBMCs or a T cell subset sorted from them (not recorded which). The receptors here all came from a man aged 18-30 years who had mild COVID-19 (a few samples of this study predate the infection). Cell type and time point are not known.

This clonotype came up a few times. The rearrangement links TRBV2 to TRBJ1-6, with TRBD1 as a possible D gene (5 bases). This CDR3 region has 14 residues. With 6 bases removed from V and 11 bases from J, the gap between germline ends came to 17 bases. Germline V lookup: CDR1 SNHLY, CDR2 FYNNEI. The CDR3 protein is CASRLQVFEAPLHF. The CDR3 bases are TGTGCCAGCAGGTTACAGGTTTTTGAGGCACCCCTCCACTTT.

This clonotype has a count of ten or more. J is TRBJ2-7 and V is TRBV3-1, with D hard to call. V gave up 2 bases and J gave up 3 bases, with 5 bases separating them. CDR3 length: 12 amino acids. From germline, CDR1 is LGHDT and CDR2 YNNKEL (reference sequence). CDR3 sequence: CASSQRDYEQYF. The CDR3 nucleotides are TGTGCCAGCAGCCAAAGGGACTACGAGCAGTACTTC.

The rearrangement links TRBV11-2 to TRBJ2-3, with a tentative D call TRBD1 (5 bases). CDR3 length: 16 residues. The germline V gene encodes CDR1 SGHAT and CDR2 FQNNGV. Trimming pared 1 base from V and 0 bases from J, leaving 11 bases between. Written as DNA, the CDR3 is TGTGCCAGCAGCTTAGCTGGGGCCAGTAGCACAGATACGCAGTATTTT. It codes for CASSLAGASSTDTQYF. Full variable domain (remainder filled in from reference TRBV11-2 and TRBJ2-3): EAGVAQSPRYKIIEKRQSVAFWCNPISGHATLYWYQQILGQGPKLLIQFQNNGVVDDSQLPKDRFSAERLKGVDSTLKIQPAKLEDSAVYLCASSLAGASSTDTQYFGPGTRLTVL.

This clonotype has a count of ten or more. The chain links TRBV7-3 to TRBJ2-7; 8 nucleotides line up with TRBD1. The CDR3 loop spans 13 amino acids. The trim removed 5 bases at V and 3 bases at J, leaving 3 bases unmatched. CDR1 and CDR2 from the germline V gene are SGHTA and FQGTGA. CDR3 in amino acids: CASSPDRDYEQYF. The CDR3 nucleotides are TGTGCCAGCAGCCCGGACAGGGACTACGAGCAGTACTTC.

This chain uses TRBV6-2 or TRBV6-3 with TRBJ1-5; a weak D match, TRBD1 (5 bases). Germline V gives CDR1 MNHEY, CDR2 SVGEGT. The CDR3 is 12 residues long. With 6 bases removed from V and 6 bases from J, the gap between germline ends came to 9 bases. The CDR3 DNA reads as TGTGCCAGCAGCTTTAGGGGTCAGCCCCAGCATTTT. This gives the protein CASSFRGQPQHF.

CDR3 nucleotides: TGTGCCAGCAGCTTGGCCAACGGACGGATGCAAGAGACCCAGTACTTC. Its translation is CASSLANGRMQETQYF. The rearrangement joins TRBV5-6 to TRBJ2-5; D gene uncertain. V lost 0 bases and J 2 bases, leaving 14 bases between the germline ends. The CDR3 is 16 amino acids. Germline loops: CDR1 SGHDT, CDR2 YYEEEE.

This clonotype showed up many times. This chain joins TRBV7-9 and TRBJ2-7, with 8 bases aligning to TRBD1. Germline loops: CDR1 SEHNR, CDR2 FQNEAQ (reference sequence). The CDR3 consists of 17 residues. With 5 bases clipped from V and 0 bases from J, the junction kept 12 bases outside the gene matches. CDR3 in amino acids: CASSRWGQAKSSYEQYF. CDR3 nucleotide sequence: TGTGCCAGCAGCAGATGGGGACAGGCAAAGAGCTCCTACGAGCAGTACTTC.

This chain's CDR3 is CASSYSGFFSGNTIYF. The CDR3 DNA is TGTGCCAGCAGTTACTCCGGCTTCTTCTCTGGAAACACCATATATTTT. This chain joins TRBV6-6 and TRBJ1-3; unclear D gene. The CDR3 consists of 16 residues. Germline values: CDR1 MNHNY, CDR2 SVGAGI (reference sequence). Trimming left V 0 bases short and J 0 bases short, with 9 bases between.

The chain links TRBV19 to TRBJ1-4; tentative D call: TRBD1 (6 bases). The CDR3 is 14 amino acids. V shed 7 bases and J shed 8 bases, with 17 bases lying between them. CDR1 is LNHDA, CDR2 SQIVND, per germline (reference sequence). CDR3 protein: CASTRGRPGEKLFF. CDR3 DNA: TGTGCCAGTACCAGGGGCCGTCCAGGGGAAAAACTGTTTTTT.

This rearrangement joins TRBV28 to TRBJ2-1, with no clear D. V lost 8 bases and J lost 0, with 17 bases in between. The CDR3 sequence is 16 residues long. CDR1 and CDR2 from the germline V gene are MDHEN and SYDVKM. The CDR3 coding sequence is TGTGCCAGCGCGACCTGGGCGCAGAGCTCCTACAATGAGCAGTTCTTC. It yields the protein CASATWAQSSYNEQFF.

This chain links TRBV7-2 with TRBJ1-5, with a possible D match to TRBD1 (5 bases). V shed 0 bases and J shed 9 bases, with 12 bases lying between them. The CDR3 spans 14 residues. Germline CDR1 is SGHTA and CDR2 is FQGNSA. CDR3 DNA sequence: TGTGCCAGCAGCTTAGCGGGGCTGGGTCTGCCCCAGCATTTT. Residues: CASSLAGLGLPQHF.

In its sample, this clonotype was seen a few times. The chain uses TRBV27 and TRBJ2-5; TRBD2 matches at 12 bases. J lost 4 bases, V lost 2 bases, and 11 bases had no gene match. The length of the CDR3 is 18 residues. Per germline, CDR1 MNHEY and CDR2 SMNVEV (reference sequence). The CDR3 DNA reads as TGTGCCAGCAGTTTAGAGGCTAGCGGGGGGGCAAGGGTAGAGACCCAGTACTTC. Translated, it gives CASSLEASGGARVETQYF.

This clonotype was recorded a few times. V usage is TRBV4-2 and J usage is TRBJ2-5; no reliable D call. Trimming removed 0 bases from V and 6 bases from J, with 5 bases in between. Germline lookup yields CDR1 LGHNA and CDR2 YNFKEQ. The CDR3 is made up of 12 amino acids. Here the CDR3 reads CASSQERQTQYF. The CDR3 bases are TGTGCCAGCAGCCAAGAGCGACAGACCCAGTACTTC.

This rearrangement joins TRBV7-2 to TRBJ2-1; D is ambiguous. The CDR3 runs 12 residues. Germline V gene lookup returns CDR1 SGHTA and CDR2 FQGNSA. V lost 5 bases, J lost 16 bases, and 18 bases lay in between. CDR3 in amino acids: CASSSATTPVFF. The CDR3 DNA follows: TGTGCCAGCAGCAGTGCGACAACCCCCGTATTCTTC.

This clonotype was observed once. The V call is TRBV2, the J call TRBJ2-2; 7 positions agree with TRBD2. The CDR3 runs to 14 residues. V lost 9 bases to trimming and J lost 3 bases; unmatched junction nucleotides: 7. In germline, CDR1 is SNHLY, CDR2 FYNNEI. CDR3 loop: CARQAGSHTGELFF. The CDR3 DNA follows: TGTGCCAGGCAAGCGGGGTCCCACACCGGGGAGCTGTTTTTT.

The chain employs TRBV20-1 and TRBJ2-2; a possible D gene is TRBD1 (6 bases). The CDR3 covers 15 residues. V was pared by 5 bases and J by 0 bases, with 13 bases between. The germline gives CDR1 DFQATT, CDR2 SNEGSKA (reference sequence). Written as DNA, the CDR3 is TGCAGTGCTTACACCGGGACAACGAACACCGGGGAGCTGTTTTTT. This translates into CSAYTGTTNTGELFF.

This clonotype was recorded a few times. The rearrangement uses TRBV12-3 or TRBV12-4 and TRBJ1-1; D is perhaps TRBD1 (5 bases). The CDR3 sequence is 16 residues long. The V and J ends lost 1 base and 5 bases respectively, with 17 bases between them. The CDR3 loop is CASSLGGPPVGTEAFF. As DNA, the CDR3 is TGTGCCAGCAGTTTAGGGGGACCGCCGGTGGGGACTGAAGCTTTCTTT.

This clonotype has a count of ten or more. The rearrangement joins TRBV7-3 to TRBJ1-5; no definite D call. Germline assignment: CDR1 SGHTA and CDR2 FQGTGA. With 4 bases removed from V and 1 base from J, the gap between germline ends came to 5 bases. The length of the CDR3 is 13 residues. CDR3 sequence reads: CASSSDSNQPQHF. The CDR3 DNA sequence: TGTGCCAGCAGCTCGGACAGCAATCAGCCCCAGCATTTT.

This chain connects TRBV30 to TRBJ2-4, with D possibly matching TRBD1 (6 bases). The CDR3 sequence is 19 residues long. Germline V gene sequence: CDR1 GTSNPN, CDR2 SVGIG (reference sequence). Between the trimmed V and J ends, which lost 2 bases and 0 bases, there was a span of 23 bases. CDR3 sequence: CAWSRDRIANPLAKNIQYF. The CDR3 bases are TGTGCCTGGAGTCGCGACAGGATCGCCAACCCTCTAGCCAAAAACATTCAGTACTTC.

This clonotype was seen ten or more times. V and J are TRBV10-3 and TRBJ1-6; tentative D call: TRBD1 (5 bases). Germline V gene lookup returns CDR1 ENHRY and CDR2 SYGVKD. The CDR3 extends over 18 amino acids. Trimming stripped 6 bases from V and 5 bases from J, with 23 bases between. The CDR3 DNA is TGTGCCATCAGCAAAACAGGTTACCCCACCCTGGATAATTCACCCCTCCACTTT. Amino acids: CAISKTGYPTLDNSPLHF.

The chain recombines TRBV12-3 or TRBV12-4 with TRBJ2-7, with 8 nucleotides matching TRBD1. The CDR3 totals 16 residues. Trimming cost V 5 bases and J 6 bases; bases outside gene matches: 15. DNA of the CDR3: TGTGCCAGCAGTCCGCACGAGAGGACAGGGTCAGGCGAGCAGTACTTC. It specifies CASSPHERTGSGEQYF.

V is TRBV11-2 and J is TRBJ2-7, with TRBD1 matching 7 bases. CDR1 and CDR2 from the germline V gene are SGHAT and FQNNGV. The V gene end was trimmed by 7 bases and the J gene end by 2 bases; junction bases not matched to a gene: 11. The CDR3 runs to 15 residues. The CDR3 coding sequence is TGTGCCAGCACCCGAAGCAGGGGGTTAACCTACGAGCAGTACTTC. Encoded protein: CASTRSRGLTYEQYF. Using reference TRBV11-2 and TRBJ2-7 for the parts outside the CDR3, the full variable domain is EAGVAQSPRYKIIEKRQSVAFWCNPISGHATLYWYQQILGQGPKLLIQFQNNGVVDDSQLPKDRFSAERLKGVDSTLKIQPAKLEDSAVYLCASTRSRGLTYEQYFGPGTRLTVT.